Following are 14 T cell receptor beta chains from one sample sequenced in a study of cytomegalovirus exposure and HLA in healthy donors. The assay was immunoSEQ multiplex PCR, and TCRdb's table has in-frame clones only and misses some. Among 150,000 to 170,000 clones, around 88% were seen once, and the ten largest hold under 25%. The sequenced sample was PBMCs. Receptors originate from a man younger than 35 in good health and CMV-seropositive.

V and J are TRBV19 and TRBJ1-3; tentative D call: TRBD1 (6 bases). This CDR3 has 16 amino acids. Germline loops: CDR1 LNHDA, CDR2 SQIVND (reference sequence). V dropped 3 bases and J dropped 0 bases, with 12 bases sitting between them. CDR3 amino acids: CASSIAGGHSGNTIYF. The CDR3 coding sequence is TGTGCCAGTAGTATCGCGGGGGGGCACTCTGGAAACACCATATATTTT.

V usage is TRBV5-5 and J usage is TRBJ2-2, with D unclear. Trimming removed 1 base at V and 0 bases at J, with 7 bases between. The CDR3 runs to 15 residues. Germline V gene lookup returns CDR1 SGHKS and CDR2 YYEKEE (reference sequence). This chain's CDR3 is CASSLTHPNTGELFF. As DNA, the CDR3 is TGTGCCAGCAGCTTGACTCACCCGAACACCGGGGAGCTGTTTTTT. Drawing the rest from reference TRBV5-5 and TRBJ2-2, the complete variable domain is DAGVTQSPTHLIKTRGQQVTLRCSPISGHKSVSWYQQVLGQGPQFIFQYYEKEERGRGNFPDRFSARQFPNYSSELNVNALLLGDSALYLCASSLTHPNTGELFFGEGSRLTVL.

V is TRBV5-1 and J is TRBJ1-4; no firm D call. The ends were cut back, 1 base at V and 3 bases at J, with 13 bases in the middle. The CDR3 sequence is 16 residues long. Germline V gene lookup returns CDR1 SGHRS and CDR2 YFSETQ. CDR3 nucleotide sequence: TGCGCCAGCAGCTTGAGGATGAGAGCGGCTAATGAAAAACTGTTTTTT. It yields the protein CASSLRMRAANEKLFF.

The rearrangement joins TRBV12-2 to TRBJ2-3; the table's D gene call, TRBD2, was not cross checked with the DNA. TRBV12-2 is reported as a pseudogene. CDR3 length: 12 amino acids. CDR3 nucleotide sequence: TGTGCAAGTCGCTTAGGAGGAGATACGCAGTATTTT. Protein product: CASRLGGDTQYF.

The gene calls are TRBV27 and TRBJ2-7; a possible D gene is TRBD1 (7 bases). This CDR3 comprises 15 residues. CDR1 and CDR2 from the germline V gene are MNHEY and SMNVEV (reference sequence). The V and J ends lost 0 bases and 5 bases respectively, with 14 bases between them. CDR3 DNA sequence: TGTGCCAGCAGTTTATCTCAGGGGGGCGTGGACGAGCAGTACTTC. Translation gives CASSLSQGGVDEQYF.

The J gene is TRBJ2-1, the V gene TRBV5-1; 9 bases line up with TRBD2. V dropped 0 bases and J dropped 3; count of bases not matched to a gene: 13. Germline CDR1 SGHRS, CDR2 YFSETQ. The CDR3 loop spans 19 amino acids. This CDR3 reads CASSLGGRLAAILYNEQFF. The CDR3 DNA reads as TGCGCCAGCAGCTTGGGGGGGCGACTAGCGGCTATCCTCTACAATGAGCAGTTCTTC.

This chain connects TRBV7-2 to TRBJ2-2; 9 nucleotides agree with TRBD2. Losses at the gene ends were 5 bases for V and 6 bases for J; bases not matched to a gene: 7. The CDR3 has 15 amino acids. Germline V gene sequence: CDR1 SGHTA, CDR2 FQGNSA. The CDR3 DNA sequence: TGTGCCAGCAGCACCAGCGGGGGGTGGCCCGGGGAGCTGTTTTTT. Translated, it gives CASSTSGGWPGELFF.

V and J are TRBV27 and TRBJ2-7; 7 nucleotides align to TRBD2. The V and J ends lost 3 bases and 2 bases, in that order; junction bases with no gene match: 4. The CDR3 covers 14 residues. Per the germline V gene, CDR1 is MNHEY and CDR2 is SMNVEV (reference sequence). CDR3 protein: CASSFRGDTYEQYF. In nucleotides, the CDR3 is TGTGCCAGCAGTTTTCGGGGGGATACCTACGAGCAGTACTTC.

V is TRBV2 and J is TRBJ2-7, with D unclear. V was cut by 5 bases and J by 3 bases, with 8 bases left in between. Germline V gene data show CDR1 as SNHLY and CDR2 as FYNNEI. The CDR3 length is 12 residues. The CDR3 DNA reads TGTGCCAGCAGTACCCGGGTCTACGAGCAGTACTTC. Its protein is CASSTRVYEQYF.

The chain recombines TRBV27 with TRBJ1-2; 7 bases are shared with TRBD1. V trimming: 5 bases; J trimming: 0 bases; junction bases outside the gene matches: 12. CDR3 size: 17 residues. Per the germline V gene, CDR1 is MNHEY and CDR2 is SMNVEV (reference sequence). CDR3 loop: CASSDDRAQGTNYGYTF. The CDR3 region has the DNA TGTGCCAGCAGTGACGACAGGGCACAGGGAACTAACTATGGCTACACCTTC.

The chain has TRBV4-2 and TRBJ2-7, with 9 positions matching TRBD2. Trimming took 0 bases from V and 5 from J; bases not matched to a gene: 11. Looked up from germline, CDR1 is LGHNA and CDR2 is YNFKEQ. This CDR3 contains 17 residues. CDR3 DNA: TGTGCCAGCAGCCAAGATAGGTCCAGCGGGAGGAAAAACGAGCAGTACTTC. It yields the protein CASSQDRSSGRKNEQYF.

V gene TRBV4-1 combines with J gene TRBJ2-7; D is possibly TRBD2 (6 bases). Looked up from germline, CDR1 is MGHRA and CDR2 is YSYEKL. V was clipped by 3 bases and J by 5 bases, with 14 bases between them. This CDR3 contains 14 residues. DNA of the CDR3: TGCGCCAGCAGCCACCCGGGGGTGAGTAACGAGCAGTACTTC. This translates into CASSHPGVSNEQYF.

The V and J genes are TRBV9 and TRBJ1-3; D may be TRBD1 (5 bases). This CDR3 contains 15 residues. Trimming stripped 0 bases from V and 5 bases from J, with 12 bases between. Germline values: CDR1 SGDLS, CDR2 YYNGEE. DNA for the CDR3: TGTGCCAGCAGCGTAGATCTGGGGCAGAGAAACACCATATATTTT. The encoded protein is CASSVDLGQRNTIYF.

This rearrangement joins TRBV5-1 to TRBJ2-7; TRBD2 aligns across 12 bases. The germline gives CDR1 SGHRS, CDR2 YFSETQ. This CDR3 is built from 15 residues. V shed 4 bases, J shed 2 bases, and the junction held 4 bases outside the gene matches. The CDR3 DNA is TGCGCCAGCAGCGTGACTAGCGGGGGAGCCTACGAGCAGTACTTC. Its protein is CASSVTSGGAYEQYF.